Each of the 2 T cell receptor beta chains below was sequenced from the same sample in a study of T cell responses to AZD1222 COVID-19 vaccine. Using immunoSEQ multiplex PCR, the repertoire was profiled, and TCRdb retains in-frame clones only, with some absent. Of tens of thousands of clones listed, roughly 86% are singletons. The sequences come from peripheral blood, collected on day 0 of MenACWY control vaccination. The receptors stem from an adult in good health.

This rearrangement joins TRBV29-1 to TRBJ1-1; D is uncertain. The CDR3 runs 15 residues. Germline-derived CDR1 and CDR2 are SQVTM and ANQGSEA. Trimming left V 4 bases short and J 2 bases short, with 17 bases between. The CDR3 loop reads CSVGINFRVNTEAFF. The CDR3 nucleotides are TGCAGCGTTGGGATCAATTTTAGGGTTAACACTGAAGCTTTCTTT.

The rearrangement uses TRBV15 and TRBJ1-6; D unresolved. Trimming shortened V by 0 bases and J by 7 bases, and 13 bases separated the two germline ends. Germline lookup yields CDR1 LNHNV and CDR2 YYDKDF (reference sequence). This CDR3 is 16 amino acids long. CDR3 amino acids: CATSRDVSPSNSPLHF. CDR3 bases: TGTGCCACCAGCAGAGATGTCAGTCCATCAAATTCACCCCTCCACTTT.